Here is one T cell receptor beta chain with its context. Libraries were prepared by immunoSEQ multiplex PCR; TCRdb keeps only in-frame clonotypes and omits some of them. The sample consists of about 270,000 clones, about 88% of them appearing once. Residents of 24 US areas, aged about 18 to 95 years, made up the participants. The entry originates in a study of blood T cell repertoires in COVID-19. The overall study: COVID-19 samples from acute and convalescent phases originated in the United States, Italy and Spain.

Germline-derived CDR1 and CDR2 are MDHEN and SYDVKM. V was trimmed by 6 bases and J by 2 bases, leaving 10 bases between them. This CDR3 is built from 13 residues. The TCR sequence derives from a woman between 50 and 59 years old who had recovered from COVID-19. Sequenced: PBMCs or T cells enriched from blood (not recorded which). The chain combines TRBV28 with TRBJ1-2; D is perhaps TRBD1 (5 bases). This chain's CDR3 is CASRQGANYGYTF. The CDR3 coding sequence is TGTGCCAGCAGGCAAGGGGCGAACTATGGCTACACCTTC.